The T cell receptor beta chain described here comes from a study of T-cell memory formation after mild COVID-19. Study conclusions and caveats: Most CD4+ clones that shrank were in CM and EM, while CD8+ ones turned up in EMRA.

The germline CDR1 and CDR2 sequences are SNHLY and FYNNEI. The V gene lost 8 bases and the J gene lost 3 bases, with 13 bases spanning the gap. There are 13 residues in the CDR3. TCR alpha and TCR beta cDNA libraries with sample barcodes and UMIs came from 5'RACE using constant-segment primers. TCRdb reanalysed the 5' RACE reads using MiXCR and keeps one entry per CDR3 protein. The data contain some 290,000 distinct CDR3 sequences, about a sixth of them singletons. A note on this clonotype: Its matching antigen is unknown.

The V gene is TRBV2, the J gene TRBJ1-2; weak D call: TRBD1 (6 bases). This clonotype originated in a young man who had mild COVID-19 (a few samples of this study predate the infection). Cell type and time point are not known. Sequenced: PBMCs or a T cell subset sorted from them (not recorded which). CDR3 nucleotides: TGTGCCAGCTGCTGGACAGACTACTATGGCTACACCTTC. Its protein product is CASCWTDYYGYTF.